This TCR beta chain originates from a study of neoadjuvant anti-PD-1 for oral cavity cancer. Time point of the sample: after neoadjuvant nivolumab, at surgical resection. Patients had newly diagnosed, untreated stage II-IVA oral cavity squamous cell carcinoma. These oral cavity squamous cell carcinomas were HPV-negative and locally advanced. Per germline, CDR1 LNHDA and CDR2 SQIVND (reference sequence). V was clipped by 8 bases and J by 9 bases, with 17 bases between them. The CDR3 contains 13 residues. Blood libraries mostly used 400 to 500 ng genomic DNA, six replicates each. Produced via immunoSEQ multiplex PCR; TCRdb's table is partial and in-frame only. This sample has 7,600 or so clones; roughly 69% occur once, and the top ten carry 2.5% to 3.5%.

This specimen consisted of PBMCs, obtained after nivolumab (anti-PD-1) treatment. The sequence came from a person aged 35 to 85 with oral cavity squamous cell carcinoma. The chain couples TRBV19 to TRBJ1-5, with D possibly TRBD1 on 5 matching bases. The CDR3 sequence: CASGTGPSSPQHF. The CDR3 coding sequence is TGTGCCAGTGGGACGGGGCCCTCATCGCCCCAGCATTTT.